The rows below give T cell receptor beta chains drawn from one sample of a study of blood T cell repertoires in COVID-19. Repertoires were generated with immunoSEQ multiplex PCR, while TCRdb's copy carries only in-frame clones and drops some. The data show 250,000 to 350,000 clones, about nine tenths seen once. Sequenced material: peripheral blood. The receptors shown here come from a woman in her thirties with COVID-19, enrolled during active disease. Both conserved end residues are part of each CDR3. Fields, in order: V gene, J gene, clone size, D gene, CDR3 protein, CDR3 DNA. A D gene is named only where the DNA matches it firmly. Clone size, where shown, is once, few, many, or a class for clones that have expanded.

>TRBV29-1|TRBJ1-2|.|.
CSVEDRGGAYGYTF
TGCAGCGTTGAAGATCGAGGAGGGGCCTATGGCTACACCTTC
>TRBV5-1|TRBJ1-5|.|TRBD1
CASSPGQEGQPQHF
TGCGCCAGCAGCCCGGGACAGGAGGGACAGCCCCAGCATTTT
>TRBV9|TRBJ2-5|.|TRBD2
CASSSNPGGDSGSQETQYF
TGTGCCAGCAGCTCCAATCCGGGGGGGGATAGCGGGAGCCAAGAGACCCAGTACTTC
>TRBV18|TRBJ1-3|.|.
CASSPFGQTSGNTIYF
TGTGCCAGCTCTCCGTTTGGACAGACCTCTGGAAACACCATATATTTT
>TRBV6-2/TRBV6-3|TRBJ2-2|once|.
CASSISWRGTGELFF
TGTGCCAGCAGTATATCCTGGAGGGGCACCGGGGAGCTGTTTTTT
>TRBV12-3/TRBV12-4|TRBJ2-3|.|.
CASSLLDTDTQYF
TGTGCCAGCAGTTTACTAGATACAGATACGCAGTATTTT
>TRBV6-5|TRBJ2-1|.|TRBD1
CASSWGQGLYNEQFF
TGTGCCAGCAGCTGGGGACAGGGACTCTACAATGAGCAGTTCTTC
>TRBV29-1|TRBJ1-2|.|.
CSVVGGGGYTF
TGCAGCGTTGTCGGGGGGGGAGGCTACACCTTC
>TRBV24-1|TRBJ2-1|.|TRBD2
CATRDYYNEQFF
TGTGCCACACGGGACTACTACAATGAGCAGTTCTTC
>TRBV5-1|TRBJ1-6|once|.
CASSLAQGSSPLHF
TGCGCCAGCAGCTTGGCGCAGGGCAGTTCACCCCTCCACTTT
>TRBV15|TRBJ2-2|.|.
CATSRDLRSGNTGELFF
TGTGCCACCAGCAGAGATTTGAGGTCGGGGAACACCGGGGAGCTGTTTTTT
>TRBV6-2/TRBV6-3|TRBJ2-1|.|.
CASSSVGGGSSYNEQFF
TGTGCCAGCAGTTCGGTTGGGGGCGGGAGCTCCTACAATGAGCAGTTCTTC
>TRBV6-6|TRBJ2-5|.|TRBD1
CASSYSMGQLQETQYF
TGTGCCAGCAGTTACTCGATGGGACAGCTCCAAGAGACCCAGTACTTC
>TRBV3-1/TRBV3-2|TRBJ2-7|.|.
CASSLQGNEQYF
TGTGCCAGCAGCCTTCAGGGTAACGAGCAGTACTTC
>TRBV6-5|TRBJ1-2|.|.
CASQGNYGYTF
TGTGCCAGTCAGGGTAACTATGGCTACACCTTC
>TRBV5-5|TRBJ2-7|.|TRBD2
CASSLALAAEQYF
TGTGCCAGCAGCTTGGCGCTAGCGGCCGAGCAGTACTTC
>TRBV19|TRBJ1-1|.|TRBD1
CASSLGQGFTEAFF
TGTGCCAGTAGCCTGGGACAGGGGTTCACTGAAGCTTTCTTT
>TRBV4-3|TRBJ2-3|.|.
CASSQGAQTLHADTQYF
TGCGCCAGCAGCCAAGGGGCACAGACCCTGCACGCAGATACGCAGTATTTT
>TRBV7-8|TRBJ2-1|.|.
CASSLGLAQGNEQFF
TGTGCCAGCAGCTTAGGCCTTGCCCAGGGGAATGAGCAGTTCTTC
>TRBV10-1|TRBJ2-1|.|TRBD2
CASSERGLAESSYNEQFF
TGCGCCAGCAGTGAGAGGGGTCTAGCGGAGAGCTCCTACAATGAGCAGTTCTTC
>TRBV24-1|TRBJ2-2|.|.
CATSEEQGGTGELFF
TGTGCCACCAGTGAAGAACAGGGTGGCACCGGGGAGCTGTTTTTT
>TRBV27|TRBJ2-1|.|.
CASSFSGPHNEQFF
TGTGCCAGCAGTTTTAGCGGTCCTCACAATGAGCAGTTCTTC
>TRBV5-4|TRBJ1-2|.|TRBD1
CASSLPSGTGYGYTF
TGTGCCAGCAGCCTTCCTTCCGGGACAGGCTATGGCTACACCTTC
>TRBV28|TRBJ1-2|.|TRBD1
CASSRDRTNYGYTF
TGTGCCAGCAGCAGGGACAGGACCAACTATGGCTACACCTTC
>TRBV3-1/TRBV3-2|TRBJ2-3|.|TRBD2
CASSQDLLAATQYF
TGTGCCAGCAGCCAAGACTTACTAGCGGCTACGCAGTATTTT
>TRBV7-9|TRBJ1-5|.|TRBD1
CASSLAGGQGNQPQHF
TGTGCCAGCAGCTTAGCAGGGGGACAGGGGAATCAGCCCCAGCATTTT